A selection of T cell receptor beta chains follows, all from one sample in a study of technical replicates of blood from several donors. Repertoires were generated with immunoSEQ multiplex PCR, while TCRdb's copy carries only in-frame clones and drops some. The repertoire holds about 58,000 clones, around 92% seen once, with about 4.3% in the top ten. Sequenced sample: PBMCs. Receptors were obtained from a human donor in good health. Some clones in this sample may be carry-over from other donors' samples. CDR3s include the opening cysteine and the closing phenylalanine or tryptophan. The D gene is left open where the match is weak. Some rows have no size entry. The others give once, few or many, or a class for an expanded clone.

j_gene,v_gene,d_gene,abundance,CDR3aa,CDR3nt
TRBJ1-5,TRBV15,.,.,CATSRGTDGFSNQPQHF,TGTGCCACCAGCAGAGGTACAGACGGATTTAGCAATCAGCCCCAGCATTTT
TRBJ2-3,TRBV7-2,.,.,CASSLVAGDTQYF,TGTGCCAGCAGCTTAGTGGCGGGGGATACGCAGTATTTT
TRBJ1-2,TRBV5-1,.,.,CASSLTGGTGYGYTF,TGCGCCAGCAGCCTAACGGGAGGGACGGGCTATGGCTACACCTTC
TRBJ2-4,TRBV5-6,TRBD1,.,CASSKPGGGINIQYF,TGTGCCAGCAGCAAACCAGGGGGCGGGATAAACATTCAGTACTTC
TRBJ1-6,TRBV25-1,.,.,CASGSSYNSPLHF,TGTGCCTCCGGGAGCTCCTATAATTCACCCCTCCACTTT
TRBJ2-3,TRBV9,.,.,CASSVAPVGSDTQYF,TGTGCCAGCAGCGTAGCCCCGGTTGGTTCAGATACGCAGTATTTT
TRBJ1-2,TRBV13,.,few,CASSLEGVNGGYTF,TGTGCCAGCAGCTTAGAAGGAGTGAATGGGGGCTACACCTTC
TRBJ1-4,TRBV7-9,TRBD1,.,CASSRTGANEKLFF,TGTGCCAGCAGCCGGACAGGGGCAAATGAAAAACTGTTTTTT
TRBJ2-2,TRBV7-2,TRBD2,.,CASSLVGLANTGELFF,TGTGCCAGCAGCTTAGTTGGACTAGCGAACACCGGGGAGCTGTTTTTT
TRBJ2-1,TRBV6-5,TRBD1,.,CASSYSGTGYNEQFF,TGTGCCAGCAGTTACTCTGGGACAGGATACAATGAGCAGTTCTTC
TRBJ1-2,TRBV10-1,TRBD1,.,CASSGTTGGGYGYTF,TGCGCCAGCAGTGGAACAACAGGGGGCGGTTATGGCTACACCTTC
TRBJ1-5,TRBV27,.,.,CASSLLVDQPQHF,TGTGCCAGCAGTTTATTGGTAGATCAGCCCCAGCATTTT
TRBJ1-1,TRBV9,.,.,CASSVGTGGGHTEAFF,TGTGCCAGCAGCGTCGGCACCGGGGGGGGGCACACTGAAGCTTTCTTT
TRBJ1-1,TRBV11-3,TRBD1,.,CASSYPDPMDRVLNTEAFF,TGTGCCAGCAGCTATCCAGACCCGATGGACAGGGTGCTGAACACTGAAGCTTTCTTT
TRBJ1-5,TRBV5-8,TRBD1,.,CASSLRDRGRASNQPQHF,TGTGCCAGCAGCCTAAGGGACAGGGGGCGCGCCAGCAATCAGCCCCAGCATTTT
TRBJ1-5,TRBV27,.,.,CASSLGQFPNQPQHF,TGTGCCAGCAGTTTAGGGCAGTTCCCCAATCAGCCCCAGCATTTT
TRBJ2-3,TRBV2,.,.,CASSALLRTDTQYF,TGTGCCAGCAGTGCACTGTTGCGGACAGATACGCAGTATTTT
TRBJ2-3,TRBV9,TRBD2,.,CASSAPSGGATDTQYF,TGTGCCAGCAGCGCTCCGAGCGGGGGGGCAACAGATACGCAGTATTTT
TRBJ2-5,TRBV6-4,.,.,CASSDGGFQETQYF,TGTGCCAGCAGTGACGGCGGATTCCAAGAGACCCAGTACTTC
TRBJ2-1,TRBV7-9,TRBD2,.,CASSFLAGGNEQFF,TGTGCCAGCAGCTTCCTAGCGGGGGGTAATGAGCAGTTCTTC
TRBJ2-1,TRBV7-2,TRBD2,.,CASSLVFGTNNEQFF,TGTGCCAGCAGCTTAGTCTTTGGGACTAACAATGAGCAGTTCTTC
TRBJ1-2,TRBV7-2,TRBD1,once,CASSPRTGENYGYTF,TGTGCCAGCAGCCCTAGGACAGGAGAGAACTATGGCTACACCTTC
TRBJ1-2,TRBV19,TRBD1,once,CASRAQGAGGYTF,TGTGCCAGTAGAGCTCAGGGGGCAGGAGGCTACACCTTC
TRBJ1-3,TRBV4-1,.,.,CASSHQGVGNTIYF,TGCGCCAGCAGCCACCAGGGCGTCGGAAACACCATATATTTT
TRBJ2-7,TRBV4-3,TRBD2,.,CASSQDWGSGGGEQYF,TGCGCCAGCAGCCAAGATTGGGGTAGCGGGGGGGGCGAGCAGTACTTC
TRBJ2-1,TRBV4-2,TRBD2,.,CASSRATGGRTYEQFF,TGTGCCAGCAGCCGTGCTACTGGCGGGAGGACGTATGAGCAGTTCTTC
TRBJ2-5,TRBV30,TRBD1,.,CAWSHPGTGTETQYF,TGTGCCTGGAGTCACCCCGGGACAGGGACAGAGACCCAGTACTTC
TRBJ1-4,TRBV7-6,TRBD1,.,CASSSRTGRVPEKLFF,TGTGCCAGCAGCAGCAGGACAGGGCGGGTTCCTGAAAAACTGTTTTTT
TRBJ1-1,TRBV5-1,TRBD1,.,CASSQDRGWTEAFF,TGCGCCAGCAGTCAGGACAGGGGGTGGACTGAAGCTTTCTTT
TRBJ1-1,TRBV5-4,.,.,CASTIPGVMVNTEAFF,TGTGCCAGCACCATTCCAGGGGTGATGGTGAACACTGAAGCTTTCTTT
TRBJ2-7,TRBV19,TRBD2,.,CASSTSGFVVEQYF,TGTGCCAGTAGTACTAGCGGTTTTGTTGTAGAGCAGTACTTC
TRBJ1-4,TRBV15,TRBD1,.,CATSGTETEKLFF,TGTGCCACCAGCGGGACAGAAACCGAAAAACTGTTTTTT
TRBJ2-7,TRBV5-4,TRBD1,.,CASSLGQGKVYEQYF,TGTGCCAGCAGCCTAGGACAGGGCAAGGTCTACGAGCAGTACTTC
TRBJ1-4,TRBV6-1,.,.,CASSPRGEKLFF,TGTGCCAGCAGCCCCAGGGGTGAAAAACTGTTTTTT
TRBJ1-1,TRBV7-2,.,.,CASSRMTENTEAFF,TGTGCCAGCAGCCGGATGACAGAGAACACTGAAGCTTTCTTT
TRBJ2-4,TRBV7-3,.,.,CASSLARENIQYF,TGTGCCAGCAGCTTAGCACGGGAAAACATTCAGTACTTC
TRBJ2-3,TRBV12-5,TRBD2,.,CASGFSGGGTDTQYF,TGTGCTAGTGGTTTCAGCGGGGGGGGCACAGATACGCAGTATTTT
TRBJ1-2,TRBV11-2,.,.,CASSLRSYGYTF,TGTGCCAGCAGTCTGAGGAGCTATGGCTACACCTTC
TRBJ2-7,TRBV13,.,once,CASSLGSREQYF,TGTGCCAGCAGCTTAGGGTCTAGGGAGCAGTACTTC
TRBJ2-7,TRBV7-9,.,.,CASGYTGPIDEQYF,TGTGCCAGCGGCTACACAGGGCCCATTGACGAGCAGTACTTC
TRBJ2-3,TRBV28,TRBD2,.,CASSYSGGSSTDTQYF,TGTGCCAGCAGCTACAGCGGGGGGTCTAGCACAGATACGCAGTATTTT
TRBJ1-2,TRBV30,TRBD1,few,CAWNRGGYGYTF,TGTGCCTGGAACAGGGGTGGCTATGGCTACACCTTC
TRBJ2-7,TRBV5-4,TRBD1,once,CASSLEGQGREQYF,TGTGCCAGCAGCTTGGAAGGACAGGGGCGGGAGCAGTACTTC
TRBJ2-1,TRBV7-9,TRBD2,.,CASSLKRGGFDEQFF,TGTGCCAGCAGCTTAAAGCGGGGGGGTTTTGATGAGCAGTTCTTC
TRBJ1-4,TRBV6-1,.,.,CASTPTGVANEKLFF,TGTGCCAGCACCCCAACGGGGGTGGCTAATGAAAAACTGTTTTTT
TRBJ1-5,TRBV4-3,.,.,CASSRGGDQPQHF,TGCGCCAGCAGCCGGGGGGGCGATCAGCCCCAGCATTTT
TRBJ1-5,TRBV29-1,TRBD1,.,CSVAQGVNQPQHF,TGCAGCGTTGCACAGGGGGTGAATCAGCCCCAGCATTTT
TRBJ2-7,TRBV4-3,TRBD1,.,CASSQTGGSYEQYF,TGCGCCAGCAGCCAAACAGGGGGCTCCTACGAGCAGTACTTC
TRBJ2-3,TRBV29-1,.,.,CSQSGSTDTQYF,TGCAGCCAAAGCGGGAGCACAGATACGCAGTATTTT
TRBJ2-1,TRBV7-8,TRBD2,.,CASSPSGDEQFF,TGTGCCAGCAGCCCTAGCGGGGACGAGCAGTTCTTC